Listed here are 6 T cell receptor beta chains from one sample, sequenced in a study of T-cell reconstitution after alpha-beta-depleted transplantation in children. The antigens these receptors bind are not known. Study findings and constraints: After one year, T-cell counts and TCRbeta diversity mostly came from new T cells.

Unique molecular identifiers tagged the TCRbeta library. TCRdb re-called the PCR reads through MiXCR, storing one row per CDR3 protein. This sample has some 300,000 distinct CDR3 sequences, with nearly 8% found just once. The source was peripheral blood, collected 360 days after TCRalphabeta/CD19-depleted stem cell transplant. The receptors were gathered from a female patient aged 2 to 10 who had a stem cell transplant for Fanconi anemia, so the T cells may come from the graft donor.

This clonotype was observed a handful of times. The V call is TRBV4-1, the J call TRBJ2-1; D is unresolved. V was trimmed by 1 base and J by 0 bases, leaving 7 bases between them. From germline, CDR1 is MGHRA and CDR2 YSYEKL. The CDR3 runs 15 residues. The chain's CDR3 is CASSQGVSSYNEQFF. The CDR3 coding sequence is TGCGCCAGCAGCCAAGGGGTGAGCTCCTACAATGAGCAGTTCTTC.

In its sample, this clonotype was seen many times. V and J are TRBV29-1 and TRBJ2-2; 14 nucleotides align to TRBD2. Germline V gene data show CDR1 as SQVTM and CDR2 as ANQGSEA. V dropped 7 bases and J dropped 6; count of bases not matched to a gene: 10. The CDR3 covers 16 residues. The CDR3 loop reads CSARGTSGSLSGELFF. The CDR3 coding sequence is TGCAGCGCTCGCGGGACTAGCGGGAGTCTTTCCGGGGAGCTGTTTTTT.

A few counts support this clonotype. This rearrangement joins TRBV7-9 to TRBJ2-7, with D maybe TRBD1 (6 bases). Per the germline V gene, CDR1 is SEHNR and CDR2 is FQNEAQ (reference sequence). This CDR3 has 12 residues. Trimming removed 1 base at V and 9 bases at J, with 10 bases between. CDR3: CASSLGGGAQYF. CDR3 nucleotide sequence: TGTGCCAGCAGCTTAGGAGGGGGAGCGCAGTACTTC.

This clonotype was seen ten or more times. V usage is TRBV2 and J usage is TRBJ2-1, with D possibly TRBD2 on 6 matching bases. CDR3 length equals 15 residues. Trimming shortened V by 6 bases and J by 12 bases, and 24 bases separated the two germline ends. CDR1 SNHLY and CDR2 FYNNEI come from the germline V gene. The chain's CDR3 is CASSLDLAVASGQFF. CDR3 coding DNA: TGTGCCAGCAGCCTAGACTTAGCGGTAGCGAGTGGGCAGTTCTTC.

This clonotype was observed many times. The chain carries TRBV7-2 and TRBJ2-7; D gene uncertain. The V end was cut by 2 bases, the J end by 6 bases, with 11 bases between. CDR3 size: 13 residues. Germline CDR1 SGHTA, CDR2 FQGNSA. The CDR3 DNA is TGTGCCAGCAGCTTAACTTCGTCGCGCGAGCAGTACTTC. Protein sequence: CASSLTSSREQYF.

The chain is built from TRBV28 and TRBJ1-2, with a possible D match to TRBD1 (5 bases). The CDR3 length is 15 residues. Germline V gives CDR1 MDHEN, CDR2 SYDVKM. The germline V and J ends were trimmed by 5 bases and 4 bases, with 17 bases remaining between them. The CDR3 sequence is CASSPVRGYGYGYTF. In nucleotides, the CDR3 is TGTGCCAGCAGTCCGGTGAGGGGTTATGGCTATGGCTACACCTTC.